This record covers a single T cell receptor (beta chain). Its antigen is unidentified. The table came from immunoSEQ multiplex PCR; TCRdb's copy has only in-frame clones and leaves some out. The table shows about 24,000 clones, with roughly 75% occurring only once. This sample was taken from a study of OX40 agonist ivuxolimab in advanced cancers. As for the study in general: Clinicians treated patients with ivuxolimab, an agonistic anti-OX40 (CD134) antibody. Of the patients, three showed partial responses, one with hepatocellular carcinoma and two with cutaneous melanoma.

Study results and caveats: Relative to CD4+, CD8+ T cells held more expanded clones on average. Researchers did not establish what antigens the expanded peripheral T cells target.

Germline V gene lookup returns CDR1 KGHSH and CDR2 LQKENI. The CDR3 is made up of 12 amino acids. The V segment lost 5 bases and the J segment 7 bases; nucleotides outside the gene matches: 3. Sample: CD4+ or CD8+ T cells sorted from blood, taken in a trial of the OX40 agonist ivuxolimab. The chain uses TRBV18 and TRBJ1-1; TRBD1 aligns across 8 bases. This TCR was sampled from an adult with an advanced solid tumor such as melanoma, head and neck, liver or kidney cancer. The CDR3 bases are TGTGCCAGCTCAGTCGGACAGGGTGAAGCTTTCTTT. Amino acid sequence: CASSVGQGEAFF. Together with reference TRBV18 and TRBJ1-1, the CDR3 gives the full variable domain: NAGVMQNPRHLVRRRGQEARLRCSPMKGHSHVYWYRQLPEEGLKFMVYLQKENIIDESGMPKERFSAEFPKEGPSILRIQQVVRGDSAAYFCASSVGQGEAFFGQGTRLTVV.